A selection of T cell receptor beta chains follows, all from one sample in a study of shared clonotypes between healthy human individuals. Some clones are missing from TCRdb's copy, which holds only in-frame ones; the method was immunoSEQ multiplex PCR. The sample lists hundreds of thousands of clones, almost 97% seen once, with less than 0.065% in the top ten. The specimen sequenced was naive CD4+ T cells sorted from blood. The receptors derive from a woman under 40 in good health. Each CDR3 is given with its conserved first and last residue. Each record gives: V gene, D gene, CDR3 protein. A D gene is named only where the DNA matches it firmly.

TRBV7-9 NA CASSPSKKLFF
TRBV7-1 NA CASSLHSYEQYF
TRBV28 NA CASSFGGDYGYTF
TRBV4-1 NA CASSQVAGSDEQYF
TRBV28 NA CASTAQFGLNTEAFF
TRBV5-6 NA CASAGQFLDEQFF
TRBV14 NA CASSQQRNTEAFF
TRBV5-4 TRBD1 CASSYQQGSNEKLFF
TRBV6-5 TRBD2 CASSYVGLAEYNEQFF
TRBV28 TRBD1 CASSRQGYEQYF
TRBV19 TRBD2 CASSIPLASGDTGELFF
TRBV4-1 NA CASSQARGTNEKLFF
TRBV9 NA CASSVGGRDRGTDTQYF
TRBV18 NA CASLTRDPISADTQYF
TRBV4-1 TRBD2 CASRLFAGATYNEQFF
TRBV5-1 TRBD2 CASSTSGSYEQYF
TRBV27 NA CASSRGAENNEQFF
TRBV14 NA CASSQVPTNGYTF
TRBV4-2 NA CASSQDRDPGEKLFF
TRBV5-1 TRBD1 CASSGGQLSYEQYF
TRBV2 NA CASRQGLAEAFF
TRBV29-1 TRBD2 CSVSGTSRFSYNEQFF
TRBV6-6 TRBD1 CASSAGQGMQPQHF
TRBV28 NA CASSSRDHTF
TRBV2 NA CASSWGERETQYF
TRBV27 NA CASSLSGQNNEQFF
TRBV5-1 TRBD1 CASSSGQGAAGNTIYF
TRBV7-9 TRBD2 CASSLAQLAGGQQYF
TRBV6-1 TRBD1 CASSEPGQGSDGYTF
TRBV28 NA CASSQGGTFNEQYF
TRBV5-4 TRBD2 CASSLPLAGVRDTQYF
TRBV29-1 TRBD2 CSVAHRLAGTLEQYF
TRBV7-3 NA CASSLLGPYNEQFF
TRBV18 NA CASSPRGTPVYEQYF
TRBV18 NA CASSLDGNYGYTF
TRBV7-9 NA CASSHIHSEQYF
TRBV6-5 TRBD1 CASRTGGLVEQYF
TRBV5-1 NA CASSFGQLNGYTF
TRBV5-1 TRBD2 CASRASGTYEQYF
TRBV5-4 NA CASSPNRALREQFF
TRBV11-3 NA CASSRRGSSYNEQFF
TRBV28 TRBD1 CASTTGAYEQYF